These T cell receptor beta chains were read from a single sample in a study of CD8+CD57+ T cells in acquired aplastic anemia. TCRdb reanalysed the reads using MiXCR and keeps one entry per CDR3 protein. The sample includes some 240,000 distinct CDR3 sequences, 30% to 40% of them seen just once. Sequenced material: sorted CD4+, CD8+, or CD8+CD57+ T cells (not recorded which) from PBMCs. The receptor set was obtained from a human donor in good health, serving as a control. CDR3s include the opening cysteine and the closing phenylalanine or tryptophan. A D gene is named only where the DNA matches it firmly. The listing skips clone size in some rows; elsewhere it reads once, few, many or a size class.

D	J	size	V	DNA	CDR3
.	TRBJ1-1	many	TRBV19	TGTGCCAGTAGTATAGTGGGAACTTATAACACTGAAGCTTTCTTT	CASSIVGTYNTEAFF
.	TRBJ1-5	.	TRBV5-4	TGTGCCAGCAGCTGGGACAGCAATCAGCCCCAGCATTTT	CASSWDSNQPQHF
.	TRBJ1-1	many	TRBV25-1	TGTGCCAGCAGTAAACAGGGATACACTGAAGCTTTCTTT	CASSKQGYTEAFF
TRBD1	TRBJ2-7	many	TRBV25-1	TGTGCCAGCAGTGGGACGGACAGGGGCTCCTACGAGCAGTACTTC	CASSGTDRGSYEQYF
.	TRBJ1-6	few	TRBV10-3	TGTGCCATCAGGGAAACCTCAGGGACTTCACCCCTCCACTTT	CAIRETSGTSPLHF
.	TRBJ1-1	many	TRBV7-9	TGTGCCAGCAGTCGCGGACCCACAGGATCTAGAAACACTGAAGCTTTCTTT	CASSRGPTGSRNTEAFF
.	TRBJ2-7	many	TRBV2	TGTGCCAGCAGGGACAGAAACTACTCCTACGAGCAGTACTTC	CASRDRNYSYEQYF
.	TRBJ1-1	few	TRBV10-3	TGTGCCAGCAGTGCCTATGATTTGGCTGAAGCTTTCTTT	CASSAYDLAEAFF
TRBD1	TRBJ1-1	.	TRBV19	TGTGCCAGTAGGGGGGACAGGGAGGGCACTGAAGCTTTCTTT	CASRGDREGTEAFF
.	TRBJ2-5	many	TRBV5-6	TGTGCCAGCAGCTTGTGGGGCGCAGGGACCCAGTACTTC	CASSLWGAGTQYF
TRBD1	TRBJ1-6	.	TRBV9	TGTGCCAGCAACCACAGGGGGTTTGGTACACCCCTCCACTTT	CASNHRGFGTPLHF
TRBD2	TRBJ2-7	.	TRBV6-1	TGTGCCAGCAGTGGGAGCGGGGGAGCCTTAAAGAGTTGGTCCTACGAGCAGTACTTC	CASSGSGGALKSWSYEQYF
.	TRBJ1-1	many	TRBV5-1	TGCGCCAGCAGCTCGGCCGGAGGGAGAAACACTGAAGCTTTCTTT	CASSSAGGRNTEAFF
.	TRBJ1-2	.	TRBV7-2	TGTGCCAGCAGCCCCGATCTGAACTATGGCTACACCTTC	CASSPDLNYGYTF
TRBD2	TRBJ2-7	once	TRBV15	TGTGCCACCAGCCTCCTAGCGGGGGGGCTCTACGAGCAGTACTTC	CATSLLAGGLYEQYF
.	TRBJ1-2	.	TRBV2	TGTGCCAGCAGTGATGAGGCGGGAGATAACTATGGCTACACCTTC	CASSDEAGDNYGYTF
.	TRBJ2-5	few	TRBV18	TGTGCCAGCTCACCGCAGAGCCAAGAGACCCAGTACTTC	CASSPQSQETQYF
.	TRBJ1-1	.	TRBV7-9	TGTGCCAGCAGCTTAGGCGCGAACACTGAAGCTCTCTTT	CASSLGANTEALF
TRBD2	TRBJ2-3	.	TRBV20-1	TGCAGTGCCGCCGAATTGACTAGCGGGGTTAGCACAGATACGCAGTATTTT	CSAAELTSGVSTDTQYF
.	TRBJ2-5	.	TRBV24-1	TGTGCCACCAAGTACCGGGGGGCCGGGGAGACCCAGTACTTC	CATKYRGAGETQYF
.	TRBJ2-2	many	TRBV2	TGTGCCAGCAGGGACGGGAACACCGGGGAGCTGTTTTTT	CASRDGNTGELFF
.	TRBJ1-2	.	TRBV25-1	TGTGCCAGCAGTGAATATCGTACTTTAGATGGCTACACCTTC	CASSEYRTLDGYTF
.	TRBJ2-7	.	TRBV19	TGTGCCAGTAAGGGGTGGCGGGACTACGAGCAGTACTTC	CASKGWRDYEQYF
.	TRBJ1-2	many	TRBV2	TGTGCCAGCAGTGTATTTGTCGGATCCTATGGCTACACCTTC	CASSVFVGSYGYTF
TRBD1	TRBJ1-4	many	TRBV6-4	TGTGCCAGATCGGACAGGGTGAGAGAAAAACTGTTTTTT	CARSDRVREKLFF
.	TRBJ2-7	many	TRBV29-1	TGCAGCGTTCGAGGTCCGAGCTCCTACGAGCAGTACTTC	CSVRGPSSYEQYF
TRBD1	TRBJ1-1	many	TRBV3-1	TGTGCCAGCAGCTCAAACAGGGGAGGTACTGAAGCTTTCTTT	CASSSNRGGTEAFF
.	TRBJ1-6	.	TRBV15	TGTGCCACCAGCAGAGATTGGGCTAATTCACCCCTCCACTTT	CATSRDWANSPLHF
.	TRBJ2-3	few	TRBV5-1	TGCGCCAGCAGCTTTCAGTTCATGGGGGACACAGATACGCAGTATTTT	CASSFQFMGDTDTQYF
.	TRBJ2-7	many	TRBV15	TGTGCCACCAGCAGAGGGAATATCTACGAGCAGTACTTC	CATSRGNIYEQYF
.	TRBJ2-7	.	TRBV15	TGTGCCACCAGCAGAGATTTGCCCCTTAGGAACGAGCAGTACTTC	CATSRDLPLRNEQYF
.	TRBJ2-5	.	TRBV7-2	TGTGCCAGCAGCTTCAATAGGGAGACCCAGTACTTC	CASSFNRETQYF
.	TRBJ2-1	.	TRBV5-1	TGCGCCAGCAGCCCCCAAGGGCCAACCGTCTACAATGAGCAGTTCTTC	CASSPQGPTVYNEQFF
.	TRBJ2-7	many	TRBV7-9	TGTGCCAGCAGCTTAGCAAGTCCGGGACACTCGTACGAGCAGTACTTC	CASSLASPGHSYEQYF
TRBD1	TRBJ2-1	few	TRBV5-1	TGCGCCAGCAGCTTCGGCCCGCAGGGACAGGGCTACAATGAGCAGTTCTTC	CASSFGPQGQGYNEQFF
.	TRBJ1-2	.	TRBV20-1	TGCAGTGCTAGAAGTCGGTCAGGACAAGGCGAGTATGGCTACACCTTC	CSARSRSGQGEYGYTF
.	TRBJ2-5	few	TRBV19	TGTGCCAGTAGTTCCGGCTGGCGACAGTACTTC	CASSSGWRQYF
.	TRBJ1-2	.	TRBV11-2	TGTGCCAGCAGCCGTTTACAGGCGCCGCCTAACTATGGCTACACCTTC	CASSRLQAPPNYGYTF
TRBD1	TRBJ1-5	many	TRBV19	TGTGCCAGTAGTATCCGACAGGGAATGGGCAATCAGCCCCAGCATTTT	CASSIRQGMGNQPQHF
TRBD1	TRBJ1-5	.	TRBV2	TGTGCCAGCAGTGAAGTCGAGGGGGCTGGTCAGCCCCAGCATTTT	CASSEVEGAGQPQHF
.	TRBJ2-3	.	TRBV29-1	TGCAGCGTTGAAAGGGCCGATAGCACAGATACGCAGTATTTT	CSVERADSTDTQYF
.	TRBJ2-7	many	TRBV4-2	TGTGCCAGCAGCCAAGGGGTGGGGTACGAGCAGTACTTC	CASSQGVGYEQYF
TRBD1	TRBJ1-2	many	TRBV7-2	TGTGCCAGCAGCTTGACAGGGGGCGCCGACTATGGCTACACCTTC	CASSLTGGADYGYTF
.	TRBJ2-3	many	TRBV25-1	TGTGCCAGCAGTAGGACAGATACGCAGTATTTT	CASSRTDTQYF
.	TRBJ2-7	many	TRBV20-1	TGCAGTGCTGGACCAACAGGAAGAACCTACGAGCAGTACTTC	CSAGPTGRTYEQYF